Reported below is one TCR beta chain. The target of this receptor is not known. No much larger clone exists at a distance of one base, and base qualities are not known. TCR beta libraries were generated from genomic DNA with the immunoSEQ kit, following the manufacturer's recommendations. To prepare the libraries, a first multiplex PCR with proprietary primers was run, followed by a second PCR that added unique barcodes, and a bead cleanup was done after each round. A kit-provided positive control reaction and a negative control reaction were included in every sample batch. The final libraries were assessed on an Agilent 4200 TapeStation D1000 ScreenTape, pooled by volume, and quantified by qPCR. Sequencing was performed on an Illumina NextSeq500 with a MidOutput 150-cycle cartridge, and 156 Read1 and 15 Index1 cycles were run with kit custom primers. The pooled library was loaded at roughly 1 pM with a roughly 20% PhiX control spike-in. On the authors' methods: The vendor-processed data were analyzed in R, and a clonotype was defined as all T cells that share the same CDR3 nucleotide sequence. For clone abundance analyses, frequencies were normalized to the 10,000 most abundant clones in each sample. Before analysis, public T cell clones were removed, and these numbered fewer than five per sample on average. A difference in abundance of at least 32-fold between compartments was used to define tumor-enriched and baseline blood-enriched clonotypes. Clonotypes expanded or contracted between blood time points were identified with a beta-binomial differential abundance model. Tumor-blood repertoire similarity was measured with the Baroni-Urbani and Buser coefficient, and group comparisons used two-tailed Wilcoxon tests in R. TCRdb retrieved this table from immuneACCESS and kept in-frame rearrangements only. Not all clones are present; in checked studies, unresolved V genes account for under half, and no reason is known for the remainder. Clonal size and the V and J genes are those of that table, whereas D and trimming came from the DNA. This sample lists approximately 170,000 clones; 88% were detected once. The ten largest clones take up over 9% of the sample.

The record originates from a study of radiation and T cells in renal cell carcinoma (dated by TCRdb to the early 2020s). Context from the whole study: In total, fewer than 55 samples, comprising around 26 tumors and around 27 peripheral blood samples, were subjected to TCR beta sequencing. The final blood draw took place at 4 weeks after radiation, the same time as nephrectomy. Across all 50 or so samples, around 4,000,000 unique CDR3 nucleotide sequences encoding about 2.4 million unique CDR3 amino acid sequences were identified. Results the study describes overall, beyond this receptor: With a single-armed trial design, the study had no way to address how radiation dose or scheduling affects the TCR repertoire. Dynamics of the blood repertoire were not tracked past 4 weeks after treatment. Because no pretreatment tumor biopsies were available, whether clonotypes were present in the tumor at baseline could not be determined. In blood, the top tumor clonotypes increased from baseline to 2 weeks after radiation and then shrank by 4 weeks, which suggests a temporary expansion of tumor-resident clones.

The time point label, as the study defines it: blood 4 weeks post-SBRT, at nephrectomy. Per the publication, the treatment or condition label means: 15 Gy SBRT to primary tumor, nephrectomy 4 weeks later. The samples were obtained from a clinical trial, where primary renal cell carcinomas were treated with 15 Gy stereotactic body radiation therapy and then removed by nephrectomy 4 weeks afterward. To follow tumor-enriched clonotypes, peripheral blood was collected serially from radiation-treated patients at baseline and again at 2 weeks and 4 weeks after SBRT. All patients had renal cell carcinoma with clear cell pathology. The QIAamp DNA Blood Mini Kit (Qiagen) was used to prepare genomic DNA for TCR sequencing. The analyses included just those samples that passed every quality control check. This clonotype was obtained from a woman in her forties or fifties with renal cell carcinoma. This specimen was blood, taken from a patient whose treatment included radiotherapy and nephrectomy.

The CDR3 region has the sequence CASSFYNGNTIYF. The DNA sequence follows: TGTGCCAGCAGCTTTTATAACGGAAACACCATATATTTT. Recombination linked TRBV7-2 to TRBJ1-3, with the D gene not clear enough to name. V gives up 3 bases and J gives up 4 bases, and the segment between their germline ends measures 7 bases. The CDR3 holds 13 amino acids from the cysteine to the phenylalanine. Only the CDR3 DNA stays, 39 bases, in frame from base 1. In the germline V gene, CDR1 corresponds to SGHTA and CDR2 to FQGNSA.